Listed below are T cell receptor beta chains from one sample, sequenced in a study of control samples from healthy donors and cancer patients. Only in-frame clones appear in the TCRdb table, and some are missing; sequencing was by immunoSEQ multiplex PCR. The sample shows hundreds of thousands of clones, approximately 92% of them seen only once. Sequenced sample: PBMCs. The origin of the receptors is a man aged 35-49 years with head and neck cancer. Both conserved end residues are part of each CDR3. D genes are given only for firm matches. The size of a clone is reported for some rows only, either as once, few or many, or as a class for expanded clones.

len	v_gene	d_gene	j_gene	abundance	CDR3aa	CDR3nt
13	TRBV19	-	TRBJ2-7	-	CATRDPERREQYF	TGTGCCACCCGGGACCCCGAGCGACGCGAGCAGTACTTC
18	TRBV28	-	TRBJ1-6	-	CASLSLNLFSLGNSPLHF	TGTGCCAGCCTTTCCTTGAACCTGTTTTCCTTGGGTAATTCACCCCTCCACTTT
15	TRBV2	TRBD2	TRBJ2-3	-	CASRKLAGERDTQYF	TGTGCCAGCAGGAAACTAGCGGGGGAAAGAGATACGCAGTATTTT
13	TRBV24-1	-	TRBJ1-1	-	CATRGLGNTEAFF	TGTGCCACGAGGGGCTTGGGAAACACTGAAGCTTTCTTT
13	TRBV6-6	TRBD1	TRBJ1-2	-	CASSYDRVAGYTF	TGTGCCAGCAGTTATGACAGGGTTGCTGGCTACACCTTC
15	TRBV6-5	-	TRBJ2-5	-	CASSYGGTVEETQYF	TGTGCCAGCAGTTATGGAGGGACAGTGGAAGAGACCCAGTACTTC
14	TRBV25-1	TRBD1	TRBJ1-1	-	CASSDHTGGTEAFF	TGTGCCAGCAGTGATCATACAGGGGGGACTGAAGCTTTCTTT
15	TRBV9	TRBD1	TRBJ2-1	-	CASSVEGAPYNEQFF	TGTGCCAGCAGCGTAGAGGGGGCCCCCTACAATGAGCAGTTCTTC
15	TRBV5-5	TRBD1	TRBJ1-4	-	CASSRGQGASEKLFF	TGTGCCAGCAGCAGGGGACAGGGGGCGAGTGAAAAACTGTTTTTT
19	TRBV27	TRBD2	TRBJ2-3	-	CASSLWTRRGRGAPDTQYF	TGTGCCAGCAGTTTATGGACCCGTCGGGGGCGGGGGGCCCCAGATACGCAGTATTTT
14	TRBV28	-	TRBJ1-1	-	CASSFSRPNTEAFF	TGTGCCAGCAGTTTCTCCCGTCCAAACACTGAAGCTTTCTTT
16	TRBV5-8	TRBD1	TRBJ1-6	-	CASSPGQGNHNSPLHF	TGTGCCAGCAGCCCAGGACAGGGGAACCATAATTCACCCCTCCACTTT
15	TRBV30	-	TRBJ1-1	-	CAWSPAPTGETEAFF	TGTGCCTGGAGTCCCGCCCCGACAGGCGAAACTGAAGCTTTCTTT
12	TRBV10-2	-	TRBJ2-3	-	CATAGSADTQYF	TGCGCCACCGCCGGGAGTGCAGATACGCAGTATTTT
13	TRBV15	-	TRBJ1-1	-	CATSRDSWGEAFF	TGTGCCACCAGCAGGGACTCATGGGGGGAAGCTTTCTTT
18	TRBV11-3	TRBD1	TRBJ2-2	-	CASSLGSGGFANTGELFF	TGTGCCAGCAGCTTAGGTTCAGGGGGTTTCGCGAACACCGGGGAGCTGTTTTTT
14	TRBV27	-	TRBJ1-6	-	CASRHSIVDSPLHF	TGTGCCAGCAGGCACTCAATTGTGGATTCACCCCTCCACTTT
15	TRBV19	TRBD1	TRBJ2-5	-	CASSSYDRGLETQYF	TGTGCCAGTAGTTCATACGACAGGGGGCTTGAGACCCAGTACTTC
15	TRBV15	-	TRBJ1-1	-	CATSSLHGRDTEAFF	TGTGCCACCAGCAGCCTCCATGGTCGGGACACTGAAGCTTTCTTT
11	TRBV2	-	TRBJ2-7	-	CASKERDEQYF	TGTGCCAGCAAAGAGCGGGACGAGCAGTACTTC
13	TRBV9	TRBD1	TRBJ1-2	-	CASSASDRGGYTF	TGTGCCAGCAGCGCAAGCGACAGGGGAGGCTACACCTTC
12	TRBV12-3/TRBV12-4	-	TRBJ2-7	-	CASTLDRYEQYF	TGTGCCAGCACTTTGGACCGTTACGAGCAGTACTTC
17	TRBV19	TRBD2	TRBJ2-1	-	CASSSSPIAGGDNEQFF	TGTGCCAGTAGTAGCTCCCCTATAGCGGGGGGGGACAATGAGCAGTTCTTC
13	TRBV24-1	-	TRBJ1-1	few	CATSLSGGGEAFF	TGTGCCACCAGTCTCTCGGGTGGAGGTGAAGCTTTCTTT
15	TRBV27	-	TRBJ1-5	-	CASSPQGYSNQPQHF	TGTGCCAGCAGCCCTCAGGGTTATAGCAATCAGCCCCAGCATTTT
16	TRBV5-4	-	TRBJ2-1	-	CASSPPGGPFYNEQFF	TGTGCCAGCAGCCCTCCCGGGGGGCCCTTCTACAATGAGCAGTTCTTC
12	TRBV4-3	-	TRBJ2-1	-	CASSSTINEQFF	TGCGCCAGCAGCTCGACAATCAATGAGCAGTTCTTC
12	TRBV6-5	-	TRBJ1-1	-	CASSKPTGEAFF	TGTGCCAGCAGTAAACCTACAGGGGAAGCTTTCTTT
16	TRBV7-2	TRBD1	TRBJ2-7	once	CASISNPGQVNYEQYF	TGTGCCAGCATCTCGAACCCGGGACAGGTTAACTACGAGCAGTACTTC
14	TRBV27	-	TRBJ1-2	-	CASSFSAANYGYTF	TGTGCCAGCAGTTTTTCGGCAGCTAACTATGGCTACACCTTC
15	TRBV29-1	TRBD1	TRBJ1-1	-	CSVEYTATGGTEAFF	TGCAGCGTTGAATACACCGCGACAGGGGGCACTGAAGCTTTCTTT
14	TRBV5-4	-	TRBJ2-3	-	CASSLGGALDTQYF	TGTGCCAGCAGCTTGGGAGGGGCCCTGGATACGCAGTATTTT
13	TRBV10-1	TRBD2	TRBJ2-7	few	CASSLASGYEQYF	TGCGCCAGCAGTTTGGCTAGCGGGTACGAGCAGTACTTC
20	TRBV15	TRBD2	TRBJ2-3	-	CATSRGGVASGIFNADTQYF	TGTGCCACCAGCCGAGGGGGGGTGGCTAGCGGGATTTTCAACGCAGATACGCAGTATTTT
13	TRBV4-3	-	TRBJ1-6	few	CASRMQGDSPLHF	TGCGCCAGCAGGATGCAGGGTGACTCACCCCTCCACTTT
12	TRBV30	-	TRBJ2-3	-	CAWRGATDTQYF	TGTGCCTGGAGGGGTGCCACAGATACGCAGTATTTT
13	TRBV2	TRBD2	TRBJ2-5	-	CASRGLAWETQYF	TGTGCCAGCAGGGGACTAGCCTGGGAGACCCAGTACTTC
16	TRBV6-5	-	TRBJ2-6	-	CASSYGRSSGANVLTF	TGTGCCAGCAGTTACGGCAGGAGCTCTGGGGCCAACGTCCTGACTTTC
14	TRBV11-2	-	TRBJ1-1	-	CASSRDRGRTEAFF	TGTGCCAGCAGCCGAGACAGAGGACGCACTGAAGCTTTCTTT